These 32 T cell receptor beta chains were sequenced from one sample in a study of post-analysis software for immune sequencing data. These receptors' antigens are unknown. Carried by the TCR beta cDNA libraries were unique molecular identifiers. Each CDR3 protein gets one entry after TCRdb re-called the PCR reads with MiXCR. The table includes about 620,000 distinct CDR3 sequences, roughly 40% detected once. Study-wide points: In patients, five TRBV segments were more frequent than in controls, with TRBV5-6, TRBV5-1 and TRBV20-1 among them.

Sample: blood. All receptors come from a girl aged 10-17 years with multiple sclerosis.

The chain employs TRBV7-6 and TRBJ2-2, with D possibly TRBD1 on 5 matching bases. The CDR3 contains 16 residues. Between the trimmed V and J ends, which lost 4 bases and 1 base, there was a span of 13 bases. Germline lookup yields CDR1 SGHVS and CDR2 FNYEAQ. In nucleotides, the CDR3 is TGTGCCAGCAGCTCTAGGGGCAGCCGGAACACCGGGGAGCTGTTTTTT. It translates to CASSSRGSRNTGELFF. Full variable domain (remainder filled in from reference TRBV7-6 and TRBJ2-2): GAGVSQSPRYKVTKRGQDVALRCDPISGHVSLYWYRQALGQGPEFLTYFNYEAQQDKSGLPNDRFSAERPEGSISTLTIQRTEQRDSAMYRCASSSRGSRNTGELFFGEGSRLTVL.

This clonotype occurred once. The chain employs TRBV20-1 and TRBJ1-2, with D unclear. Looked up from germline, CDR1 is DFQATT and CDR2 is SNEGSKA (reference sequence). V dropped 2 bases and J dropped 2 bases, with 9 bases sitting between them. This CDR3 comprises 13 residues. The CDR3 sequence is CSARPAVNYGYTF. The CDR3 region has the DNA TGCAGTGCTAGACCCGCAGTAAACTATGGCTACACCTTC.

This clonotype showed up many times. The CDR3 here is CATSDVPRQVYYEQYF. The CDR3 DNA sequence: TGTGCCACCAGTGATGTACCCAGACAGGTTTACTACGAGCAGTACTTC. The V gene is TRBV24-1, the J gene TRBJ2-7; D is perhaps TRBD1 (6 bases). V lost 3 bases, J lost 3 bases, and 17 bases lay in between. CDR1 KGHDR and CDR2 SFDVKD come from the germline V gene. The CDR3 has 16 residues.

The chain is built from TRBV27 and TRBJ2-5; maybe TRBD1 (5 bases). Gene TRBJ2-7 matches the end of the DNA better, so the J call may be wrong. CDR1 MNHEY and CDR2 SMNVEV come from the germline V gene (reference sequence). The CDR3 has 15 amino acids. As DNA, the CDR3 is TGTGCCAGCAGTCTCTCAGGGATACCCCTCAACGAGCAGTACTTC. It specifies CASSLSGIPLNEQYF.

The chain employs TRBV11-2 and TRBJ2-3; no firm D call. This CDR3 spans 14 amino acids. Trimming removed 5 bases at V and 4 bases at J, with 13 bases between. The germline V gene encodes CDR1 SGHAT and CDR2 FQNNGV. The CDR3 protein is CASSPGFSADTQYF. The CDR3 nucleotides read TGTGCCAGCAGCCCCGGATTCTCTGCAGATACGCAGTATTTT.

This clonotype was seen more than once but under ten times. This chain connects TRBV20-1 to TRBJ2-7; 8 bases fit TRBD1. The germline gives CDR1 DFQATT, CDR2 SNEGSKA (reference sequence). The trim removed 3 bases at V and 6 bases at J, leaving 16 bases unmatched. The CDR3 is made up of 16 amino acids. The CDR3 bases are TGCAGTGCTAGCCCCCTCGACAGGGGACAAGGAAGCGAGCAGTACTTC. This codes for CSASPLDRGQGSEQYF.

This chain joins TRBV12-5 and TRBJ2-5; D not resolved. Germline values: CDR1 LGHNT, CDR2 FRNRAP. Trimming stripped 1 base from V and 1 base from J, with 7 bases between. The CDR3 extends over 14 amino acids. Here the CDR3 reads CASGLGTGQETQYF. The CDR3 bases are TGTGCTAGTGGTTTGGGCACCGGCCAAGAGACCCAGTACTTC.

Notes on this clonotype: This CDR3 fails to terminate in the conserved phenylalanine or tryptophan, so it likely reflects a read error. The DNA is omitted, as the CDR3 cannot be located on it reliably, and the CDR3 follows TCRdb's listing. The CDR3 loop reads CASSLDTAANNEQCL. V gene TRBV11-3 combines with J gene TRBJ2-1. Counting both end residues, the CDR3 totals 15 amino acids. Germline CDR1 reads SGHNT; CDR2 reads YENEEA.

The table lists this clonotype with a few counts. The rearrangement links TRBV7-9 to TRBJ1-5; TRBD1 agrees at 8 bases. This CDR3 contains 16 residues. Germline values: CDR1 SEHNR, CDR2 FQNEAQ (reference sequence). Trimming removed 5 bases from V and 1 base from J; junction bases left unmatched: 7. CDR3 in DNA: TGTGCCAGCAGCCGACAGACAGGGGCGAGCAATCAGCCCCAGCATTTT. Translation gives CASSRQTGASNQPQHF.

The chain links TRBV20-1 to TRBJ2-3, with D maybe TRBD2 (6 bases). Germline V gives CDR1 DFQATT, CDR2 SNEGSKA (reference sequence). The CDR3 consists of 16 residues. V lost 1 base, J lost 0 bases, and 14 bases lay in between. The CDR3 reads CSARVRGGPSTDTQYF. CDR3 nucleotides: TGCAGTGCTAGAGTCCGGGGAGGCCCAAGCACAGATACGCAGTATTTT.

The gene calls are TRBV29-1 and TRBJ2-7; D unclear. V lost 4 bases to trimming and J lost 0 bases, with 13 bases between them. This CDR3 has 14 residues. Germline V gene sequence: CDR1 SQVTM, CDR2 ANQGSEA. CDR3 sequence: CSVGVSLSSYEQYF. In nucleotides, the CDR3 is TGCAGCGTTGGGGTCAGCTTGAGCTCCTACGAGCAGTACTTC.

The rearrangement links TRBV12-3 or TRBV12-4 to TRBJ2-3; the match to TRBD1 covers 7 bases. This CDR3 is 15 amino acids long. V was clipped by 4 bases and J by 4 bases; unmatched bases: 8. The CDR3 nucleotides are TGTGCCAGCAGTTCGACAGGGTCGAGAGCAGATACGCAGTATTTT. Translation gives CASSSTGSRADTQYF.

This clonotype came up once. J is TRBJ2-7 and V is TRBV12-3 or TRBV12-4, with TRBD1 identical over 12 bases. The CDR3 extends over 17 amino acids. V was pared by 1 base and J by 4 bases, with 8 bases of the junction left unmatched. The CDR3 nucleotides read TGTGCCAGCAGTTTAGGGTGGGGGGACAGGGGGCCTTACGAGCAGTACTTC. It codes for CASSLGWGDRGPYEQYF.

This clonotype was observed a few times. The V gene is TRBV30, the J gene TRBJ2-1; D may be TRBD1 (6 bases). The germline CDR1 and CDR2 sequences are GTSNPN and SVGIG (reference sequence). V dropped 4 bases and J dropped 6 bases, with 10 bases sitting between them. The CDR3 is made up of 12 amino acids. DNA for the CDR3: TGTGCCTGGACTCAGGGGTCCAATGAGCAGTTCTTC. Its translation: CAWTQGSNEQFF.

CDR3 nucleotides: TGTGCCAGCAGACTAGAGGGACTAGCGTTAAATGAGCAGTTCTTC. Its translation is CASRLEGLALNEQFF. This chain connects TRBV12-3 or TRBV12-4 to TRBJ2-1; 10 bases are a match to TRBD2. Losses at the gene ends were 6 bases for V and 7 bases for J; bases not matched to a gene: 9. The CDR3 covers 15 residues.

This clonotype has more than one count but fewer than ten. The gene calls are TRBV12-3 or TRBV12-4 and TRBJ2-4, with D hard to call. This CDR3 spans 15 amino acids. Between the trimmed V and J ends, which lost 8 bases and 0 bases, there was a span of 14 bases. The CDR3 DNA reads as TGTGCCAGCCGCCCCGCCTGGCTAGCCAAAAACATTCAGTACTTC. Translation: CASRPAWLAKNIQYF.

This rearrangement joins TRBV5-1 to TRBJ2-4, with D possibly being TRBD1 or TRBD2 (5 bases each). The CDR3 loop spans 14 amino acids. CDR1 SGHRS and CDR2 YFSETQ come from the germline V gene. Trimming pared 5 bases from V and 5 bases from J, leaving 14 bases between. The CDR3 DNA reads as TGCGCCAGCAGAAGACAGACGAGGGAAAACATTCAGTACTTC. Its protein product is CASRRQTRENIQYF.

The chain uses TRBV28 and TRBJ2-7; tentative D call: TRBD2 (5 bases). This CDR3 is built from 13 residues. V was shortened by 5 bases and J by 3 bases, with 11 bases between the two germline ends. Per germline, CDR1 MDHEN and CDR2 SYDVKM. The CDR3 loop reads CASSVGRGYEQYF. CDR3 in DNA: TGTGCCAGCAGTGTGGGCCGGGGCTACGAGCAGTACTTC.

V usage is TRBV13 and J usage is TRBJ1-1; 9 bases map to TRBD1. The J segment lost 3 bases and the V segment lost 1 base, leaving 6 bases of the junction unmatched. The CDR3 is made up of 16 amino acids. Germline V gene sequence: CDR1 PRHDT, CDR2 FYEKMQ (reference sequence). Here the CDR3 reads CASSLEQGAWDTEAFF. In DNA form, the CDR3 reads TGTGCCAGCAGCTTAGAACAGGGGGCGTGGGACACTGAAGCTTTCTTT.

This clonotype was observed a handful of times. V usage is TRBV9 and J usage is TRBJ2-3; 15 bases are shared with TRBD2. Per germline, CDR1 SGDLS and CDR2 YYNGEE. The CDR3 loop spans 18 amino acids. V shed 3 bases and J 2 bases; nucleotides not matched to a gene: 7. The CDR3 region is CASSGGTSGRLSTDTQYF. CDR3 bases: TGTGCCAGCAGCGGCGGGACTAGCGGGAGGCTCTCCACAGATACGCAGTATTTT.

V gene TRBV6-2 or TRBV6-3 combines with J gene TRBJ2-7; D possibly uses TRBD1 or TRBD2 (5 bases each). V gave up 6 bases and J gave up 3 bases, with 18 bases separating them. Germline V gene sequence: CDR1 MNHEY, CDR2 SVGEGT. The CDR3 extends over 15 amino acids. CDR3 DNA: TGTGCCAGCAGCCTAGGGGACGACAGTTTCTACGAGCAGTACTTC. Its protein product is CASSLGDDSFYEQYF.

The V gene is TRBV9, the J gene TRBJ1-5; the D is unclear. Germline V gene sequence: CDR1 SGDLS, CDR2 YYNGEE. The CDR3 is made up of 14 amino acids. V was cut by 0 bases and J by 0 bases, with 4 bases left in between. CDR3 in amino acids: CASSVADSNQPQHF. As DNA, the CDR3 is TGTGCCAGCAGCGTAGCAGATAGCAATCAGCCCCAGCATTTT.

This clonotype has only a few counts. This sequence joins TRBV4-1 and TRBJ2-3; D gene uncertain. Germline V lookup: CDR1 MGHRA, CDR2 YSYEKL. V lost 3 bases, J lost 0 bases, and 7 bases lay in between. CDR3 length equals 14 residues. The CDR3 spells CASSQLLSTDTQYF. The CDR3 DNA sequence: TGCGCCAGCAGCCAGCTCTTAAGCACAGATACGCAGTATTTT.

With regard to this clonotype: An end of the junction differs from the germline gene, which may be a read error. CDR3 in amino acids: CAVSESAGPPIWPQHF. CDR3 nucleotide sequence: TGTGCCGTCAGTGAGTCAGCAGGACCGCCGATTTGGCCCCAGCATTTT. The chain employs TRBV10-3 and TRBJ1-5; D gene uncertain. The CDR3 runs to 16 residues. From germline, CDR1 is ENHRY and CDR2 SYGVKD.

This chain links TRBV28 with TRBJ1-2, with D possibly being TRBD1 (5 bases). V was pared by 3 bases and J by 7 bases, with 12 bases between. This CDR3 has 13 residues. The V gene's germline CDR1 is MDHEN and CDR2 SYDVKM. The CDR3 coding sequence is TGTGCCAGCAGTTTGGAGGGACGCTTTGGCTACACCTTC. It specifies CASSLEGRFGYTF.

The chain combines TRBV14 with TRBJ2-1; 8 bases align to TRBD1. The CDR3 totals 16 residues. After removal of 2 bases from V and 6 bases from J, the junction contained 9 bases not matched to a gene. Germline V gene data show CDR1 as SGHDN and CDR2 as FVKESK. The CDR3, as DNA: TGTGCCAGCAGCCAATTGCCCAGGGGGCCCAGCAATGAGCAGTTCTTC. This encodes CASSQLPRGPSNEQFF.

CDR3 coding DNA: TGCGCCAGCAGACCGTCCTTCGGGAACTACGAGCAGTACTTC. Amino acid sequence: CASRPSFGNYEQYF. The chain is built from TRBV5-1 and TRBJ2-7, with D possibly being TRBD2 (5 bases). V dropped 5 bases and J dropped 3 bases, with 15 bases sitting between them. This CDR3 has 14 residues. Per the germline V gene, CDR1 is SGHRS and CDR2 is YFSETQ.

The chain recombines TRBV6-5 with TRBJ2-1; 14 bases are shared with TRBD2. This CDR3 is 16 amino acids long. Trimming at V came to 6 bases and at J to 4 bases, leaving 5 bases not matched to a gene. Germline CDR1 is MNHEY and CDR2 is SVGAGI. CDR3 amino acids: CASSRGLAGGYNEQFF. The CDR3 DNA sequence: TGTGCCAGCAGCCGCGGACTAGCGGGGGGATACAATGAGCAGTTCTTC.

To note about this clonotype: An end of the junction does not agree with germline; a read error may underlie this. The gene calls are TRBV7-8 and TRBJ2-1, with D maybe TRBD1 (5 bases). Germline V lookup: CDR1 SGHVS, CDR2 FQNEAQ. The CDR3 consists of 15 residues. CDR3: CASSLGAGYYNGQFF. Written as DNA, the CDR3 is TGTGCCAGCAGCTTAGGGGCAGGGTACTACAATGGGCAGTTCTTC.

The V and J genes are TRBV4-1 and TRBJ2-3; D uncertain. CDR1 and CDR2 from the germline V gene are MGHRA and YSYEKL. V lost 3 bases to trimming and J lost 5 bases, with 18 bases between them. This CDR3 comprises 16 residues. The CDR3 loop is CASSQQANGRGDTQYF. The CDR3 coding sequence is TGCGCCAGCAGCCAGCAGGCGAATGGCCGCGGAGATACGCAGTATTTT.

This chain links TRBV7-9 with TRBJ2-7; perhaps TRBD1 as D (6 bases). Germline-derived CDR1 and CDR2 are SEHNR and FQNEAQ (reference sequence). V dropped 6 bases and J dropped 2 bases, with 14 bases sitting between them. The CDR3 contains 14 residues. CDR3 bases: TGTGCCAGCAGACAGGGAGAAAACCCCTACGAGCAGTACTTC. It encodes CASRQGENPYEQYF.

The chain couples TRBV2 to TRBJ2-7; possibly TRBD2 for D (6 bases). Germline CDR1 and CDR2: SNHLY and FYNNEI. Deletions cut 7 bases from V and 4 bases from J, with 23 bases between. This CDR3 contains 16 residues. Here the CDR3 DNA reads TGTGCCAGCATCTCAACTCCGGGACTTACTAAGTACGAGCAGTACTTC. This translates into CASISTPGLTKYEQYF.